This entry is about one T cell receptor (beta chain). The record originates from a study of blood T cell repertoires in COVID-19. Study at large: Material from acute and convalescent COVID-19 was sourced from the United States, Italy and Spain. T cells, B-cell-depleted T cells, or PBMCs supplied cDNA or gDNA.

CDR1 and CDR2 from the germline V gene are SGHRS and YFSETQ. V trimming: 4 bases; J trimming: 1 base; junction bases outside the gene matches: 2. CDR3 length equals 14 residues. Assay used: immunoSEQ multiplex PCR; TCRdb lists only in-frame clones, some missing. The data show some 120,000 clones, roughly four fifths seen once. The V gene is TRBV5-1, the J gene TRBJ1-3; 7 bases line up with TRBD1. This TCR came from a human donor in a cohort sampled during active COVID-19. Specimen: peripheral blood. The CDR3 loop reads CASSQTGSGNTIYF. The CDR3 nucleotides read TGCGCCAGCAGCCAGACAGGGTCTGGAAACACCATATATTTT.